Below are 20 T cell receptor beta chains sequenced from a single sample in a study of blood T cell repertoires in COVID-19. TCRdb's table, derived via immunoSEQ multiplex PCR, lists solely in-frame clones and lacks some. The sample shows some 240,000 clones, about 90% of them seen only once. The sequencing sample was made of peripheral blood. These receptors all stem from a woman aged 55 to 70 with COVID-19, enrolled during active disease.

This chain uses TRBV3-1 (or the pseudogene TRBV3-2) with TRBJ1-2, with a weak D call TRBD1 (5 bases). This CDR3 contains 16 residues. V was pared by 0 bases and J by 7 bases, with 18 bases between. Germline-derived CDR1 and CDR2 are LGHDT and YNNKEL (reference sequence). CDR3 sequence: CASSQDGQGRVAGYTF. The CDR3 nucleotides read TGTGCCAGCAGCCAAGATGGGCAGGGAAGGGTGGCTGGCTACACCTTC.

The V call is TRBV9, the J call TRBJ2-2, with 14 bases lining up with TRBD2. The CDR3 has 16 residues. Per germline, CDR1 SGDLS and CDR2 YYNGEE. After removal of 4 bases from V and 6 bases from J, the junction contained 5 bases not matched to a gene. The CDR3 bases are TGTGCCAGCAGCTTTGGGACTAGCGGGGGCCCCGGGGAGCTGTTTTTT. As protein: CASSFGTSGGPGELFF.

The rearrangement uses TRBV4-2 and TRBJ2-1; tentative D call: TRBD2 (6 bases). The CDR3 spans 18 residues. The germline CDR1 and CDR2 sequences are LGHNA and YNFKEQ. V dropped 1 base and J dropped 2 bases, with 18 bases sitting between them. The CDR3 DNA sequence: TGTGCCAGCAGCCAAGGGTCTCTGCGGGACCGCCCCTACAATGAGCAGTTCTTC. The encoded protein is CASSQGSLRDRPYNEQFF.

The genes are TRBV12-3 or TRBV12-4 and TRBJ1-1; D is ambiguous. Trimming removed 6 bases at V and 2 bases at J, with 7 bases between. The CDR3 loop spans 12 amino acids. CDR3 loop: CASSPGNTEAFF. CDR3 coding DNA: TGTGCCAGCAGCCCAGGAAACACTGAAGCTTTCTTT.

The rearrangement links TRBV7-9 to TRBJ2-1; TRBD1 agrees at 9 bases. CDR1 and CDR2 from the germline V gene are SEHNR and FQNEAQ (reference sequence). CDR3 size: 16 residues. The junction had 8 bases not matched to a gene; V was cut back by 2 bases and J by 6 bases. The CDR3 DNA sequence: TGTGCCAGCAGCTTAATTTCGGGACAGGGCGGCAATGAGCAGTTCTTC. It translates to CASSLISGQGGNEQFF.

This chain links TRBV27 with TRBJ2-1; TRBD1 is a possible D gene (6 bases). CDR3 length: 13 amino acids. Germline lookup yields CDR1 MNHEY and CDR2 SMNVEV (reference sequence). The V and J ends lost 6 bases and 7 bases respectively, with 13 bases between them. The DNA for the CDR3 is TGTGCCAGCAGCCTCCTGAGGGGGAATGAGCAGTTCTTC. Residues: CASSLLRGNEQFF.

V is TRBV27 and J is TRBJ1-2; D call uncertain. Per the germline V gene, CDR1 is MNHEY and CDR2 is SMNVEV (reference sequence). V was pared by 0 bases and J by 4 bases, with 12 bases between. The CDR3 is 15 amino acids. The chain's CDR3 is CASSLSGYPAYGYTF. CDR3 sequence (DNA): TGTGCCAGCAGTTTATCCGGGTACCCCGCCTATGGCTACACCTTC.

This clone showed up just once. The chain has TRBV4-2 and TRBJ1-1; D possibly corresponds to TRBD1 (6 bases). V was cut by 0 bases and J by 10 bases, with 15 bases left in between. Germline lookup yields CDR1 LGHNA and CDR2 YNFKEQ. This CDR3 is 14 amino acids long. CDR3 bases: TGTGCCAGCAGCCAAGAGAGGCAGGAAGGGGGAGCTTTCTTT. As protein: CASSQERQEGGAFF.

This chain links TRBV6-5 with TRBJ2-7, with 7 nucleotides matching TRBD1. CDR3 size: 14 residues. V dropped 6 bases and J dropped 3; count of bases not matched to a gene: 8. Germline loops: CDR1 MNHEY, CDR2 SVGAGI. CDR3 in amino acids: CASSLGTANYEQYF. As DNA, the CDR3 is TGTGCCAGCAGCCTAGGGACAGCCAACTACGAGCAGTACTTC.

The chain carries TRBV12-5 and TRBJ1-5; D remains ambiguous. Looked up from germline, CDR1 is LGHNT and CDR2 is FRNRAP. This CDR3 is 19 amino acids long. V was trimmed by 7 bases and J by 0 bases, leaving 25 bases between them. The CDR3 here is CASAWARTAELYSNQPQHF. The CDR3, as DNA: TGTGCTAGTGCTTGGGCCCGAACAGCCGAGCTTTATAGCAATCAGCCCCAGCATTTT.

The chain couples TRBV10-3 to TRBJ2-5, with D perhaps TRBD2 (5 bases). CDR1 is ENHRY, CDR2 SYGVKD, per germline. This CDR3 spans 15 amino acids. Trimming stripped 10 bases from V and 2 bases from J, with 20 bases between. CDR3: CATNQRESPQETQYF. The CDR3 bases are TGTGCCACCAACCAAAGGGAGAGCCCTCAAGAGACCCAGTACTTC.

J is TRBJ1-1 and V is TRBV13; 9 bases match TRBD1. V gave up 4 bases and J gave up 4 bases; unmatched junction bases: 4. Per germline, CDR1 PRHDT and CDR2 FYEKMQ (reference sequence). The CDR3 sequence is 14 residues long. CDR3 bases: TGTGCCAGCAGCTCACAGGGGGCCGGCACTGAAGCTTTCTTT. Amino acids: CASSSQGAGTEAFF.

This chain uses TRBV7-3 with TRBJ2-1; D is uncertain. From germline, CDR1 is SGHTA and CDR2 FQGTGA. Trimming took 3 bases from V and 0 from J, leaving 9 bases between them. The CDR3 runs 15 residues. CDR3 DNA: TGTGCCAGCAGCTTTTACATAAGCTCCTACAATGAGCAGTTCTTC. Protein product: CASSFYISSYNEQFF.

The gene calls are TRBV5-1 and TRBJ2-7, with 7 bases fitting TRBD1. V lost 0 bases, J lost 3 bases, and 3 bases stayed unmatched. CDR3 length equals 14 residues. The germline gives CDR1 SGHRS, CDR2 YFSETQ. CDR3 DNA: TGCGCCAGCAGCTTGGGACAGGGATTCTACGAGCAGTACTTC. As protein: CASSLGQGFYEQYF.

This chain joins TRBV4-3 and TRBJ1-3; no firm D call. The CDR3 extends over 15 amino acids. V lost 0 bases to trimming and J lost 4 bases, with 10 bases between them. The germline V gene has CDR1 LGHNA and CDR2 YSLEER. CDR3 nucleotide sequence: TGCGCCAGCAGCCAAGATAGGAGTTCCGGAAACACCATATATTTT. Translating gives CASSQDRSSGNTIYF.

The J gene is TRBJ2-7, the V gene TRBV5-6, with 10 nucleotides matching TRBD1. The germline gives CDR1 SGHDT, CDR2 YYEEEE. The V gene end was trimmed by 4 bases and the J gene end by 1 base; junction bases not matched to a gene: 11. This CDR3 contains 17 residues. The CDR3 loop reads CASSPEERQGASYEQYF. CDR3 DNA: TGTGCCAGCAGCCCAGAAGAAAGACAGGGGGCTTCCTACGAGCAGTACTTC.

The CDR3 DNA sequence: TGTGCCAGCAGCCCCGGGACAGGGCTCCTCTCCTACGAGCAGTACTTC. It translates to CASSPGTGLLSYEQYF. This chain connects TRBV7-9 to TRBJ2-7; 9 bases are a match to TRBD1. CDR1 is SEHNR, CDR2 FQNEAQ, per germline (reference sequence). The CDR3 consists of 16 residues. Germline trimming cut 5 bases from V and 0 bases from J; bases unmatched to any gene: 8.

The chain employs TRBV20-1 and TRBJ2-5, with D unresolved. Trimming pared 5 bases from V and 2 bases from J, leaving 3 bases between. Germline CDR1 reads DFQATT; CDR2 reads SNEGSKA (reference sequence). The CDR3 covers 10 residues. The CDR3 nucleotides read TGCAGTGCTGCGCAAGAGACCCAGTACTTC. It is translated as CSAAQETQYF.

The chain is built from TRBV6-5 and TRBJ1-4; perhaps TRBD1 as D (6 bases). Trimming shortened V by 7 bases and J by 5 bases, and 11 bases separated the two germline ends. Germline-derived CDR1 and CDR2 are MNHEY and SVGAGI. The CDR3 totals 13 residues. The CDR3 sequence is CASTRGANEKLFF. CDR3 sequence (DNA): TGTGCCAGCACCCGGGGGGCGAATGAAAAACTGTTTTTT.

The V and J genes are TRBV5-1 and TRBJ1-1; no clear D. The V and J ends lost 3 bases and 4 bases respectively, with 16 bases between them. CDR1 SGHRS and CDR2 YFSETQ come from the germline V gene. The CDR3 sequence is 15 residues long. DNA for the CDR3: TGCGCCAGCAGCTGGGCGGGAGGCTCCAGCACTGAAGCTTTCTTT. The encoded protein is CASSWAGGSSTEAFF.